These 8 T cell receptor beta chains came from one sample sequenced in a study of vaccination effects on CD4 cells after COVID-19. Upon completion of roughly ten days in culture, CD4+ T cells were isolated. Vaccine administered to participants consisted of two doses of either BNT162b2 or mRNA-1273. Their antigen targets remain unknown. Only in-frame clones appear in the TCRdb table, and some are missing; sequencing was by immunoSEQ multiplex PCR. In the table there are more than 60,000 clones, 74% of which are singletons. This specimen was CD4+ T cells from PBMCs cultured without peptide, taken after COVID-19 vaccination. The origin of the receptors is a human donor who received a COVID-19 vaccine.

The chain has TRBV4-3 and TRBJ2-3; D might be TRBD1 (6 bases). The CDR3 extends over 16 amino acids. V lost 0 bases and J lost 2, with 12 bases in between. The germline CDR1 and CDR2 sequences are LGHNA and YSLEER. The CDR3 here is CASSQDGPGVTDTQYF. The CDR3 DNA reads as TGCGCCAGCAGCCAAGATGGGCCAGGGGTCACAGATACGCAGTATTTT.

The chain employs TRBV5-1 and TRBJ1-1; 8 bases are a match to TRBD1. The CDR3 extends over 14 amino acids. V lost 5 bases and J lost 4; bases outside the gene matches: 7. CDR1 is SGHRS and CDR2 is YFSETQ in the germline V gene. The CDR3 loop is CASSQGAAGTEAFF. The CDR3 DNA is TGCGCCAGCAGTCAGGGGGCAGCGGGCACTGAAGCTTTCTTT.

This chain links TRBV7-8 with TRBJ1-2; D unclear. V lost 5 bases and J 6 bases, leaving 25 bases between the germline ends. CDR3 length equals 17 residues. CDR1 and CDR2 (germline): SGHVS, FQNEAQ. CDR3 sequence reads: CASSDERYRLSGDGYTF. As DNA, the CDR3 is TGTGCCAGCAGCGACGAGCGTTATCGGCTCTCCGGGGATGGCTACACCTTC.

This clone was counted between two and nine times. The chain couples TRBV7-8 to TRBJ1-3, with D maybe TRBD1 (5 bases). Per germline, CDR1 SGHVS and CDR2 FQNEAQ. V was clipped by 0 bases and J by 8 bases, with 11 bases between them. The CDR3 is 14 residues long. The CDR3 spells CASSLARQGHTIYF. Written as DNA, the CDR3 is TGTGCCAGCAGCTTAGCGCGTCAGGGACACACCATATATTTT.

The chain combines TRBV2 with TRBJ2-5, with a possible D match to TRBD2 (6 bases). The V gene lost 6 bases and the J gene lost 1 base, with 18 bases spanning the gap. Germline CDR1 is SNHLY and CDR2 is FYNNEI. The CDR3 contains 16 residues. Written as DNA, the CDR3 is TGTGCCAGCAGGTCCTCGGGACTCTGGGCCCAAGAGACCCAGTACTTC. Protein product: CASRSSGLWAQETQYF.

This clone was found once. The chain recombines TRBV3-1 (or the pseudogene TRBV3-2) with TRBJ1-2; D gene ambiguous. The CDR3 sequence is 14 residues long. Trimming took off 1 base at V and 8 bases at J, with 14 bases between the two ends. Germline V CDR1 and CDR2: LGHDT, YNNKEL (reference sequence). CDR3 sequence: CASSQAQPTRGYTF. CDR3 coding DNA: TGTGCCAGCAGCCAAGCCCAGCCCACCCGCGGCTACACCTTC.

This clone has just a few counts. The chain is built from TRBV15 and TRBJ1-2; D call uncertain. Germline assignment: CDR1 LNHNV and CDR2 YYDKDF (reference sequence). The ends were cut back, 3 bases at V and 5 bases at J, with 10 bases in the middle. CDR3 length: 13 residues. The CDR3 loop is CATSRDGVYGYTF. In DNA form, the CDR3 reads TGTGCCACCAGCAGGGACGGGGTGTATGGCTACACCTTC.

Written as DNA, the CDR3 is TGTGCCAGCAGCCAATCTCCGGGACAGGTTGGATCACCCCTCCACTTT. As protein: CASSQSPGQVGSPLHF. V gene TRBV3-1 (or the pseudogene TRBV3-2) combines with J gene TRBJ1-6; 8 bases line up with TRBD1. Germline CDR1 LGHDT, CDR2 YNNKEL (reference sequence). After removal of 2 bases from V and 10 bases from J, the junction contained 10 bases not matched to a gene. CDR3 length equals 16 residues.